The sequence of this T cell receptor beta chain was determined in a study of T-cell memory formation after mild COVID-19. In germline, CDR1 is SNHLY, CDR2 FYNNEI. CDR3 size: 14 residues. Losses at the gene ends were 5 bases for V and 8 bases for J; bases not matched to a gene: 2. Each CDR3 protein gets one entry after TCRdb re-called the 5' RACE reads with MiXCR. The table includes about 340,000 distinct CDR3 sequences, approximately 15% detected once. There are many counts of this clonotype. V is TRBV2 and J is TRBJ2-1; 14 bases map to TRBD2. The sequence derives from a young man who had mild COVID-19 (a few samples of this study predate the infection). Cell type and time point are not known. Sequenced input: PBMCs or a T cell subset sorted from them (not recorded which). The CDR3 region is CASSWTSGGYEQFF. CDR3 in DNA: TGTGCCAGCAGTTGGACTAGCGGGGGGTATGAGCAGTTCTTC.